This T cell receptor (beta chain) was recorded in a study of cytomegalovirus exposure and HLA in healthy donors. The study's findings and limits: TCR clusters originating in the first cohort tended to co-occur in the 120 validation repertoires, according to a later analysis.

Notes on this clone: Antigen unknown.

Measured with immunoSEQ multiplex PCR; TCRdb has only the in-frame clones, and not every one. The data hold more than 140,000 clones, with 70% to 90% observed a single time. Per germline, CDR1 SGHNT and CDR2 YYREEE (reference sequence). The CDR3 contains 16 residues. V lost 5 bases and J 3 bases, leaving 21 bases between the germline ends. The source is a young woman in good health and CMV-seropositive. The chain employs TRBV5-4 and TRBJ2-7, with a weak D call TRBD1 (5 bases). Sequenced sample: PBMCs. CDR3 amino acids: CASSSATGYPGYEQYF. The CDR3 region has the DNA TGTGCCAGCAGTTCCGCTACAGGATATCCCGGCTACGAGCAGTACTTC.